This entry lists 4 T cell receptor beta chains sequenced from one sample in a study of blood T cell repertoires in COVID-19. Measured with immunoSEQ multiplex PCR; TCRdb has only the in-frame clones, and not every one. In the table there are tens of thousands of clones, 81% of which are singletons. Sequencing was performed on peripheral blood. Receptor source: a woman aged 80 or older with COVID-19, enrolled during active disease.

The chain is built from TRBV9 and TRBJ2-1; unclear D gene. V was cut by 3 bases and J by 2 bases, with 12 bases left in between. The CDR3 extends over 15 amino acids. The germline CDR1 and CDR2 sequences are SGDLS and YYNGEE. CDR3 sequence: CASSADGTAYNEQFF. CDR3 bases: TGTGCCAGCAGCGCCGACGGTACAGCCTACAATGAGCAGTTCTTC.

As DNA, the CDR3 is TGTGCCAGCAGTTACTACACAGGGGACGAGCAGTACTTC. Its protein is CASSYYTGDEQYF. The J gene is TRBJ2-7, the V gene TRBV6-5; 7 bases are a match to TRBD1. The CDR3 has 13 residues. Germline CDR1 is MNHEY and CDR2 is SVGAGI. V was pared by 1 base and J by 5 bases, with 2 bases of the junction left unmatched.

This clone was counted between two and nine times. The rearrangement joins TRBV18 to TRBJ1-3; a possible D gene is TRBD1 (6 bases). This CDR3 is built from 16 residues. Trimming shortened V by 8 bases and J by 7 bases, and 24 bases separated the two germline ends. Germline V lookup: CDR1 KGHSH, CDR2 LQKENI. CDR3 residues: CASSALGHQIRNTIYF. For the CDR3, the DNA is TGTGCCAGCAGCGCCCTGGGACATCAAATCCGGAACACCATATATTTT.

The chain recombines TRBV5-4 with TRBJ2-7; D gene ambiguous. Germline V lookup: CDR1 SGHNT, CDR2 YYREEE (reference sequence). Trimming shortened V by 2 bases and J by 0 bases, and 3 bases separated the two germline ends. The CDR3 loop spans 12 amino acids. Written as DNA, the CDR3 is TGTGCCAGCAGCTTTAGCTCCTACGAGCAGTACTTC. Translating it yields CASSFSSYEQYF.